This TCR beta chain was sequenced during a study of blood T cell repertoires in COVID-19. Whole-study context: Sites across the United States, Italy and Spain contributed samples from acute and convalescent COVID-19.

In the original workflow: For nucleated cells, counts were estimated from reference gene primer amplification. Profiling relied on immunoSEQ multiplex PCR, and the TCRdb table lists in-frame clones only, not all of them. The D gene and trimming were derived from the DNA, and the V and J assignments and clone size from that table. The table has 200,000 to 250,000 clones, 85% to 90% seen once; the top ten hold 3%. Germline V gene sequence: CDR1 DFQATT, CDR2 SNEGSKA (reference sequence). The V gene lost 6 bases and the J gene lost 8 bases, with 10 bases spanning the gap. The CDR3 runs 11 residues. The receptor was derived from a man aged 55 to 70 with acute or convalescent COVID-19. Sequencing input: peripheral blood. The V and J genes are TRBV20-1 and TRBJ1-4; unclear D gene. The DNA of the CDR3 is TGCAGTGCCCTCACCGGGGAAAAACTGTTTTTT. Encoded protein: CSALTGEKLFF.